This T cell receptor (beta chain) is drawn from a study of T cells after yellow fever vaccination. In the case of this clonotype: A read error is possible here, since a much larger clone lies one base away.

By 5'RACE template switching, TCR cDNA was produced, with a universal primer site and UMIs added in the process. Using its own MiXCR run on the 5' RACE reads, TCRdb lists one record per CDR3 protein. The repertoire includes under 150,000 distinct CDR3 sequences, less than 9.5% of them detected once, and under 0.85% sits in the top ten. Germline V CDR1 and CDR2: DFQATT, SNEGSKA (reference sequence). The CDR3 has 16 residues. The chain recombines TRBV20-1 with TRBJ2-7; TRBD2 matches 12 bases. The source was CD4+ T cells sorted from PBMCs, collected 5 days after the yellow fever booster vaccination. The origin of this receptor is a man aged 25 to 40 who received the YFV17D yellow fever vaccine. DNA of the CDR3: TGCACTGCTAGAGCGGCTAGCGGGAGGGGGTACTACGAGCAGTACTTC. This translates into CTARAASGRGYYEQYF.